One T cell receptor (beta chain) is described in this entry. Its target is not known. Method: immunoSEQ multiplex PCR; TCRdb's copy keeps in-frame clones and lacks some. The repertoire holds more than 9,000 clones, with around two thirds as singletons. Germline V gives CDR1 MNHEY, CDR2 SMNVEV (reference sequence). The V gene lost 5 bases and the J gene lost 4 bases, with 12 bases spanning the gap. The CDR3 sequence is 14 residues long. Patients received nivolumab 3 mg/kg at weeks 1, 4, 7, 10, then fortnightly to week 26. This record belongs to a study of ipilimumab plus nivolumab after autologous stem cell transplantation. Study outcomes and limitations: Authors suggest TCR repertoire, Treg phenotype and gut microbiota support further study.

This chain connects TRBV27 to TRBJ1-5; maybe TRBD1 (6 bases). Material: PBMCs, obtained in a trial of ipilimumab plus nivolumab as post-transplant consolidation. This receptor was identified in a female donor with multiple myeloma. This chain's CDR3 is CASSPRQANQPQHF. Here the CDR3 DNA reads TGTGCCAGCAGTCCCCGACAGGCGAATCAGCCCCAGCATTTT.